The T cell receptor beta chain under discussion was sequenced for a study of CD8+ T cells in alopecia areata. Study-wide results and limits: Lesional scalp, notably in alopecia totalis/universalis, had clonality above that of normal scalp. Although TCR sharing was seen in mice, sharing across patients was less clear, possibly for HLA-related reasons. Association of baseline CD8+ expansion with response is uncertain owing to one nonresponder.

Germline values: CDR1 SGHRS, CDR2 YFSETQ. The CDR3 is 15 amino acids. V trimming: 0 bases; J trimming: 3 bases; junction bases outside the gene matches: 0. The treatment here: oral pan-JAK inhibitor, 5-10 mg twice daily. cDNA serving as the sequencing template came from extracted, reverse transcribed RNA. The table came from immunoSEQ multiplex PCR; TCRdb's copy has only in-frame clones and leaves some out. The repertoire holds fewer than 100,000 clones, roughly 64% seen once, with 15% to 18% in the top ten. On this clone: Antigen specificity is unknown. The same CDR3 is also encoded by other DNA sequences in this sample.

This specimen was CD8+ T cells sorted from blood, taken at week 4, from a patient treated with tofacitinib. The sequence derives from a human donor with alopecia areata. This chain connects TRBV5-1 to TRBJ2-7; 13 bases fit TRBD2. The CDR3 region is CASSLGLAGGYEQYF. In DNA form, the CDR3 reads TGCGCCAGCAGCTTGGGACTAGCGGGGGGCTACGAGCAGTACTTC.